Shown below are 18 T cell receptor beta chains from a single sample sequenced in a study of shared clonotypes between healthy human individuals. Repertoires were generated with immunoSEQ multiplex PCR, while TCRdb's copy carries only in-frame clones and drops some. This table has about 2.4 million clones, approximately 93% appearing once. Sample: naive CD4+ T cells from PBMCs. The subset here: CD45RA+ positively selected. The receptors shown here come from a man aged 18 to 35 in good health. Some clones in this sample may be carry-over from other donors' samples.

CDR3 in amino acids: CASSRDRQGGYEQYF. CDR3 sequence (DNA): TGTGCCAGCAGTCGAGATCGACAGGGTGGTTACGAGCAGTACTTC. This chain connects TRBV6-5 to TRBJ2-7; 7 positions agree with TRBD1. V was clipped by 5 bases and J by 4 bases; unmatched bases: 11. This CDR3 is 15 amino acids long. CDR1 MNHEY and CDR2 SVGAGI come from the germline V gene.

This chain links TRBV6-9 with TRBJ2-7; the D gene is possibly TRBD1 (5 bases). The CDR3 is made up of 16 amino acids. The ends were cut back, 6 bases at V and 5 bases at J, with 23 bases in the middle. The germline V gene encodes CDR1 MNHGY and CDR2 SVAAGI. The CDR3 DNA sequence: TGTGCCAGCAGAATTTCAGGGATCACGGAAGTCGACGAGCAGTACTTC. Its protein product is CASRISGITEVDEQYF.

The V and J genes are TRBV7-2 and TRBJ2-3; 9 nucleotides align to TRBD2. The CDR3 has 17 residues. The V and J ends lost 1 base and 4 bases, in that order; junction bases with no gene match: 9. The germline CDR1 and CDR2 sequences are SGHTA and FQGNSA. Written as DNA, the CDR3 is TGTGCCAGCAGCTTAGATGGCGGGAGGGCCGGCCCAGATACGCAGTATTTT. It encodes CASSLDGGRAGPDTQYF.

The chain has TRBV27 and TRBJ1-4, with D unresolved. The CDR3 contains 15 residues. CDR1 is MNHEY, CDR2 SMNVEV, per germline (reference sequence). Trimming removed 7 bases from V and 3 bases from J, with 15 bases in between. CDR3 coding DNA: TGTGCCAGCACCAGCATGGGTGCGGCTAATGAAAAACTGTTTTTT. Its protein product is CASTSMGAANEKLFF.

This clone was seen only once. One junction end disagrees with the germline gene, perhaps due to a read error. The chain carries TRBV9 and TRBJ1-2; the D is unclear. This CDR3 is 13 amino acids long. Germline CDR1 and CDR2: SGDLS and YYNGEE. CDR3 nucleotides: TGTGCCAGCAGTGTAGACCGCTACTATGGCTACACCTTC. Amino acid sequence: CASSVDRYYGYTF. The full variable domain, with the rest looked up from reference TRBV9 and TRBJ1-2, is DSGVTQTPKHLITATGQRVTLRCSPRSGDLSVYWYQQSLDQGLQFLIQYYNGEERAKGNILERFSAQQFPDLHSELNLSSLELGDSALYFCASSVDRYYGYTFGSGTRLTVV.

This clone was recorded only once. The genes are TRBV5-1 and TRBJ2-6; 10 bases are a match to TRBD2. Germline CDR1 and CDR2: SGHRS and YFSETQ. The CDR3 is 18 amino acids. Losses at the gene ends were 4 bases for V and 0 bases for J; bases not matched to a gene: 7. The DNA of the CDR3 is TGCGCCAGCAGCCACGGACTAGCGGAATACTCTGGGGCCAACGTCCTGACTTTC. Encoded protein: CASSHGLAEYSGANVLTF.

This chain links TRBV2 with TRBJ2-2; TRBD1 might be the D (6 bases). The CDR3 runs 15 residues. Germline V gives CDR1 SNHLY, CDR2 FYNNEI. Trimming took off 5 bases at V and 2 bases at J, with 12 bases between the two ends. The chain's CDR3 is CASSRQVPNTGELFF. For the CDR3, the DNA is TGTGCCAGCAGTCGACAGGTCCCCAACACCGGGGAGCTGTTTTTT.

The CDR3 DNA reads TGTGCCAGCAGTTACTCGAGAGGGGGCGAGCAGTACTTC. Protein sequence: CASSYSRGGEQYF. The chain joins TRBV6-5 to TRBJ2-7; perhaps TRBD1 as D (6 bases). Germline CDR1 and CDR2: MNHEY and SVGAGI. The CDR3 sequence is 13 residues long. The V and J ends lost 0 bases and 6 bases respectively, with 9 bases between them.

The table lists this clone with a few counts. At the DNA level, this CDR3 is encoded by other sequences in the same sample as well. V gene TRBV18 combines with J gene TRBJ1-1, with D possibly being TRBD1 (5 bases). V lost 6 bases and J lost 0, with 11 bases in between. CDR1 is KGHSH, CDR2 LQKENI, per germline. This CDR3 is 14 amino acids long. The CDR3 loop is CASSGQGLNTEAFF. In DNA form, the CDR3 reads TGTGCCAGCTCCGGACAAGGGCTGAACACTGAAGCTTTCTTT.

This chain uses TRBV5-1 with TRBJ2-4; D tentatively fits TRBD1 or TRBD2 (6 bases each). Germline-derived CDR1 and CDR2 are SGHRS and YFSETQ. The germline V and J ends were trimmed by 4 bases and 6 bases, with 23 bases remaining between them. This CDR3 comprises 17 residues. The DNA of the CDR3 is TGCGCCAGCAGCACCGGAATGACTCAAGGGGGAGGAAACATTCAGTACTTC. Its translation: CASSTGMTQGGGNIQYF.

The rearrangement joins TRBV7-2 to TRBJ2-2; tentatively, D is TRBD1 (5 bases). Trimming removed 2 bases from V and 7 bases from J, with 20 bases in between. Germline CDR1 and CDR2: SGHTA and FQGNSA. The CDR3 covers 17 residues. The CDR3 nucleotides read TGTGCCAGCAGCTTATTTGGGGCCACGGTCCCCTTCGGGGAGCTGTTTTTT. Its translation: CASSLFGATVPFGELFF.

This chain uses TRBV18 with TRBJ2-7; 7 nucleotides align to TRBD2. The length of the CDR3 is 12 residues. CDR1 is KGHSH, CDR2 LQKENI, per germline. V gave up 4 bases and J gave up 7 bases; unmatched junction bases: 4. CDR3 in amino acids: CASSRERGEQYF. CDR3 sequence (DNA): TGTGCCAGCTCACGGGAGCGGGGAGAGCAGTACTTC.

The gene calls are TRBV9 and TRBJ2-1; D not resolved. V was trimmed by 0 bases and J by 8 bases, leaving 9 bases between them. This CDR3 has 13 amino acids. Germline CDR1 reads SGDLS; CDR2 reads YYNGEE. CDR3 region: CASSVGAWDEQFF. The DNA of the CDR3 is TGTGCCAGCAGCGTAGGGGCTTGGGATGAGCAGTTCTTC.

In regard to this clone: Its ends do not fully match the called genes, so a read error is possible. The chain carries TRBV9 and TRBJ1-6; D remains unclear. Germline V gives CDR1 SGDLS, CDR2 YYNGEE. CDR3 size: 13 residues. Here the CDR3 reads CASSSSFNSPLHF. Here the CDR3 DNA reads TGTGCCAGCAGCTCCTCCTTTAATTCACCCCTCCACTTT. The full variable domain, its missing parts supplied by reference TRBV9 and TRBJ1-6, is DSGVTQTPKHLITATGQRVTLRCSPRSGDLSVYWYQQSLDQGLQFLIQYYNGEERAKGNILERFSAQQFPDLHSELNLSSLELGDSALYFCASSSSFNSPLHFGNGTRLTVT.

This chain connects TRBV28 to TRBJ2-1; 8 bases align to TRBD2. In germline, CDR1 is MDHEN, CDR2 SYDVKM. The V segment lost 6 bases and the J segment 6 bases; nucleotides outside the gene matches: 7. This CDR3 contains 14 residues. The CDR3, as DNA: TGTGCCAGCAGCCGGGGTAGCGGGGCCAATGAGCAGTTCTTC. This codes for CASSRGSGANEQFF.

This clone has more than one count but fewer than ten. The genes are TRBV30 and TRBJ1-1; D gene unclear. Germline V gene data show CDR1 as GTSNPN and CDR2 as SVGIG (reference sequence). V was clipped by 8 bases and J by 5 bases, with 15 bases between them. The CDR3 consists of 12 residues. Written as DNA, the CDR3 is TGTGCCACACAGCCTCGGGGAACTGAAGCTTTCTTT. Translation gives CATQPRGTEAFF.

The chain couples TRBV27 to TRBJ2-5; D might be TRBD2 (5 bases). The J call could be wrong; TRBJ2-7 is a better fit for the DNA end. The CDR3 loop spans 17 amino acids. Looked up from germline, CDR1 is MNHEY and CDR2 is SMNVEV (reference sequence). CDR3 residues: CATCGSGLRSGSYEQYF. In DNA, the CDR3 is TGTGCCACCTGTGGAAGCGGCCTCCGATCGGGCTCCTACGAGCAGTACTTC.

The chain employs TRBV18 and TRBJ2-7, with D possibly called TRBD1 or TRBD2 (5 bases each). The CDR3 contains 14 residues. Per the germline V gene, CDR1 is KGHSH and CDR2 is LQKENI. V was pared by 2 bases and J by 2 bases, with 10 bases between. The chain's CDR3 is CASSPEGWAYEQYF. The CDR3 DNA follows: TGTGCCAGCTCACCAGAGGGGTGGGCCTACGAGCAGTACTTC.